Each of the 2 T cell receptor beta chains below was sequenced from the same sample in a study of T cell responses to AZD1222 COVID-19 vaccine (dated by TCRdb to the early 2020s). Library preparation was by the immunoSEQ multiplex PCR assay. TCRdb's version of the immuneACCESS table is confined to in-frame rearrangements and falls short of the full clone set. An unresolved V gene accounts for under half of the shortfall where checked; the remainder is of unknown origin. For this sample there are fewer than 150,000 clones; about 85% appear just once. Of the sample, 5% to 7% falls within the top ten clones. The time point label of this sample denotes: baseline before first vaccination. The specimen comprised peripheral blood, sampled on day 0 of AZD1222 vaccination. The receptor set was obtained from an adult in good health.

For the CDR3, the DNA is TGTGCCAGTAGGGGGGGGCGACCAAGCGAAGCTTTCTTT. It codes for CASRGGRPSEAFF. The genes are TRBV19 and TRBJ1-1, with D tentatively TRBD1 (6 bases). The CDR3 extends over 13 amino acids. The germline V gene has CDR1 LNHDA and CDR2 SQIVND (reference sequence). Trimming shortened V by 6 bases and J by 8 bases, and 16 bases separated the two germline ends.

CDR3 protein: CASTQLAGAEGYTGELFF. DNA of the CDR3: TGTGCCAGCACCCAACTAGCGGGGGCCGAGGGGTACACCGGGGAGCTGTTTTTT. The J gene is TRBJ2-2, the V gene TRBV5-6; TRBD2 agrees at 11 bases. Germline V gene data show CDR1 as SGHDT and CDR2 as YYEEEE. Germline trimming cut 6 bases from V and 3 bases from J; bases unmatched to any gene: 13. CDR3 length: 18 amino acids.